This TCR beta chain is from a study of cytomegalovirus exposure and HLA in healthy donors (dated by TCRdb to between 2016 and 2019). Background on the whole study: The 666 repertoires of the first cohort and the 120 validation repertoires were produced on the same platform, according to a later analysis. A separate validation cohort of about 110 different subjects was used in addition to the 666-subject first cohort. To predict cytomegalovirus infection status, the study combined high-throughput TCR immunosequencing, statistical association of individual TCRs with disease status, and machine learning. The aim of the study was to test whether cataloging public T cell receptors could identify signatures of past pathogen exposure.

As to this clone: It has no known antigen specificity. No base quality values were provided; no much bigger clone lies one nucleotide off.

Counted from cysteine to phenylalanine, this CDR3 has 15 amino acids. Only the CDR3 DNA stays, 45 bases, in frame from base 1. V is trimmed back by 5 bases and J by 6 bases, and the junction contains 8 bases that no gene match accounts for. From the germline V gene, CDR1 is MDHEN and CDR2 is SYDVKM. The paper's findings and limits, for the study overall: All 120 or so repertoires were used to score co-occurrence in the validation cohort in a later analysis, because that analysis had no HLA typing for the cohort. The classifier was reported to diagnose cytomegalovirus status with high specificity and sensitivity in both the original cohort and the validation cohort. The authors suggested that the approach could potentially be extended to other disease states and immunological phenotypes. Most TCR sequences were observed very rarely across donors, whereas some public TCRs were present in many individuals. In vitro tests confirmed that a few of the cytomegalovirus-associated TCR beta chains recognize cytomegalovirus antigens. The study listed 164 TCR beta chains as associated with cytomegalovirus. Subsequent analysis determined that TCRs grouped into clusters in the first cohort also showed a tendency toward co-occurrence across the 120 validation repertoires, and approximately 94% of cluster scores exceeded 0.

Library creation used the immunoSEQ multiplex PCR assay. The paper's data handling went like this. A statistical classification framework was built to diagnose cytomegalovirus status from the catalog of TCR beta chain sequences. TCRdb's version of the immuneACCESS table is confined to in-frame rearrangements and falls short of the full clone set. An unresolved V gene accounts for under half of the shortfall where checked; the remainder is of unknown origin. V, J and clone size are those of that table, while D and trimming were read from the DNA. Counted in this sample were 120,000 or so clones; roughly 95% of them appeared once. Approximately 1.5% of the sample rests with the top ten. Separate from the approximately 670-subject first cohort, the validation cohort of around 130 subjects was the group to which the donors belonged.

The sample taken for sequencing was PBMCs. The chain couples TRBV28 to TRBJ1-4, with 8 central nucleotides matching TRBD1. The clonotype was recovered from a young man in good health and CMV-seronegative. The bases are TGTGCCAGCAGTGCCCTGACAGGGGATGATGAAAAACTGTTTTTT. Its translation reads: CASSALTGDDEKLFF. Where the CDR3 stops, the reference TRBV28 and TRBJ1-4 genes take over; the full variable domain is DVKVTQSSRYLVKRTGEKVFLECVQDMDHENMFWYRQDPGLGLRLIYFSYDVKMKEKGDIPEGYSVSREKKERFSLILESASTNQTSMYLCASSALTGDDEKLFFGSGTQLSVL.